Below are 5 T cell receptor beta chains sequenced from a single sample in a study of T cells after posttransplantation cyclophosphamide. TCRdb keeps only in-frame clones here, not all; method: immunoSEQ multiplex PCR. The sample yields some 39,000 clones, without any singletons. Material for sequencing was PBMCs. Every receptor here comes from a girl aged 5-17 years in good health, CMV-negative, and a related stem cell transplant donor.

This clone was observed at least ten times. The V gene is TRBV7-9, the J gene TRBJ1-2; D perhaps matches TRBD1 (5 bases). CDR1 SEHNR and CDR2 FQNEAQ come from the germline V gene (reference sequence). Trimming shortened V by 5 bases and J by 0 bases, and 16 bases separated the two germline ends. The CDR3 consists of 16 residues. CDR3 residues: CASSPSGQETNYGYTF. CDR3 bases: TGTGCCAGCAGCCCCTCAGGGCAGGAGACTAACTATGGCTACACCTTC.

In its sample, this clone was seen a few times. The V gene is TRBV5-1, the J gene TRBJ2-1; perhaps TRBD2 as D (6 bases). Deletions cut 4 bases from V and 0 bases from J, with 8 bases between. Per germline, CDR1 SGHRS and CDR2 YFSETQ. CDR3 size: 14 residues. The CDR3 is CASSGGSSYNEQFF. CDR3 bases: TGCGCCAGCAGCGGGGGGAGCTCCTACAATGAGCAGTTCTTC.

This clone showed up many times. The rearrangement links TRBV10-3 to TRBJ2-6; D is possibly TRBD1 (5 bases). V lost 10 bases and J lost 0, with 10 bases in between. Germline V gene sequence: CDR1 ENHRY, CDR2 SYGVKD. The CDR3 has 14 residues. CDR3 in amino acids: CATRQLSGANVLTF. The CDR3 nucleotides read TGTGCCACCAGACAGCTCTCTGGGGCCAACGTCCTGACTTTC.

This clone has only a few counts. The chain uses TRBV18 and TRBJ1-2; D possibly corresponds to TRBD1 (6 bases). The CDR3 loop spans 13 amino acids. CDR1 KGHSH and CDR2 LQKENI come from the germline V gene. V lost 2 bases and J 6 bases, leaving 10 bases between the germline ends. CDR3 sequence: CASSPGPGDGYTF. CDR3 coding DNA: TGTGCCAGCTCACCAGGCCCAGGGGATGGCTACACCTTC.

The chain links TRBV10-1 to TRBJ2-3; unclear D gene. CDR1 and CDR2 from the germline V gene are WNHNN and SYGVQD (reference sequence). CDR3 length: 14 amino acids. V lost 1 base and J lost 2, with 7 bases in between. DNA for the CDR3: TGCGCCAGCAGTGAGTTACAGACCACAGATACGCAGTATTTT. Encoded protein: CASSELQTTDTQYF.